The source of this T cell receptor beta chain is a study of cytomegalovirus exposure and HLA in healthy donors (dated by TCRdb to the late 2010s). About the study as a whole: According to a later analysis, one platform produced both the 110 or so validation repertoires and the 620 or so repertoires of the first cohort. A separate validation cohort of 90 to 150 different subjects was used in addition to the roughly 700-subject first cohort. The study was designed to test whether signatures of past pathogen exposure could be identified by cataloging public T cell receptors. To predict cytomegalovirus infection status, the study brought together high-throughput TCR immunosequencing, statistical association of individual TCRs with disease status, and machine learning. On the study overall, not on this receptor specifically: Most TCR sequences were seen in very few donors, while some public TCRs were found in many individuals. Subsequent analysis determined that TCRs grouped into clusters in the first cohort also showed a tendency toward co-occurrence across the 120 or so validation repertoires, and about 94% of cluster scores exceeded 0. The study listed 150 to 200 TCR beta chains as associated with cytomegalovirus. The authors suggested that the approach could potentially be generalized to other disease states and immunological phenotypes. A later analysis lacked HLA typing for the validation cohort, so it scored co-occurrence in that cohort across all 120 repertoires. In vitro tests confirmed that a few of the cytomegalovirus-associated TCR beta chains recognize cytomegalovirus antigens. In both the original and validation cohorts, the classifier was reported to diagnose cytomegalovirus status with high specificity and sensitivity.

Libraries were built with the immunoSEQ multiplex PCR assay. The source study handled its data this way. A statistical classification framework was built for diagnosing cytomegalovirus status from the catalog of TCR beta chain sequences. TCRdb re-hosts the immuneACCESS table, in-frame sequences only. Its copies lack some clones; in the studies checked, an unresolved V gene accounts for under half of them, and the cause for the rest is not known. V, J and clone size were drawn from that table, and D and trimming were deduced from the DNA. Present in this sample are about 330,000 clones, about 85% of which were seen just once. In total, the top ten clones hold approximately 1.2% of the sample. On this clone itself: Its antigen is currently not known. No much larger clone is present one base from it, and per-base qualities are unavailable.

The donors belonged to the validation cohort of over a hundred subjects, which was separate from the 666-subject first cohort. This receptor was identified in a woman aged 25 to 39 in good health and CMV-seropositive. Input material: PBMCs.

CDR3 protein: CASRVPRTRGAEQYF. In nucleotide form, the sequence is TGTGCCAGCAGAGTGCCGCGGACCCGGGGGGCTGAGCAGTACTTC. The sequence joins TRBV28 to TRBJ2-7; the D gene is perhaps TRBD2, on 7 matching bases. The CDR3, from cysteine to phenylalanine, totals 15 residues. This entry keeps only the CDR3 DNA: 45 bases, framed from base 1. V is cut by 6 bases and J by 7 bases, and the space between the germline ends is 22 bases. CDR1 and CDR2 are read off the germline V gene as MDHEN and SYDVKM.